Following are 10 T cell receptor beta chains from one sample sequenced in a study of T cells in Graves' hyperthyroidism and ophthalmopathy (dated by TCRdb to the late 2010s). Library creation used multiplex PCR. The reads were generated on an Illumina HiSeq 2000. The TCR beta CDR3 regions were amplified from the RNA transcripts. For the first round of RT-PCR on the TCR CDR3, the HTBI primer set was used together with the Qiagen OneStep RT-PCR kit. TCRdb handled the public reads itself, with Q25 trimming in fastp and clone calling in MiXCR, and kept productive beta chains. One record per CDR3 amino acid sequence lists the most common genes and DNA. A total of about 620,000 distinct CDR3 sequences appear in this sample, roughly 17% of them only once. The ten largest clones add up to 3% to 4% of the sample. Sequenced input: blood. The receptors come from a woman aged 25 to 39 with Graves' hyperthyroidism.

V and J are TRBV7-9 and TRBJ1-2; tentative D call: TRBD1 (5 bases). V dropped 2 bases and J dropped 8 bases, with 12 bases sitting between them. This CDR3 has 13 amino acids. Germline V gives CDR1 SEHNR, CDR2 FQNEAQ (reference sequence). As DNA, the CDR3 is TGTGCCAGCAGCTTATATGTTTCAGGGGGCTACACCTTC. It is translated as CASSLYVSGGYTF.

Ten or more counts support this clonotype. V usage is TRBV11-2 and J usage is TRBJ1-2; 8 nucleotides agree with TRBD1. J lost 8 bases, V lost 7 bases, and 9 bases had no gene match. CDR3 length equals 13 residues. Germline values: CDR1 SGHAT, CDR2 FQNNGV. In DNA form, the CDR3 reads TGTGCCAGCACCCCGGACAGGGAGGAGGGCTACACCTTC. The encoded protein is CASTPDREEGYTF.

The chain combines TRBV28 with TRBJ1-6; D not resolved. The germline V gene encodes CDR1 MDHEN and CDR2 SYDVKM. V shed 3 bases and J shed 9 bases, with 6 bases lying between them. CDR3 length: 12 amino acids. The DNA of the CDR3 is TGTGCCAGCAGTTTGATTTCTTCACCCCTCCACTTT. Its protein product is CASSLISSPLHF.

There are many counts of this clonotype. The chain links TRBV2 to TRBJ1-1; D is unclear. Looked up from germline, CDR1 is SNHLY and CDR2 is FYNNEI. This CDR3 region has 16 residues. Trimming left V 6 bases short and J 1 base short, with 18 bases between. The CDR3 reads CASSEPRPGENTEAFF. The DNA of the CDR3 is TGTGCCAGCAGCGAGCCGAGACCCGGGGAGAACACTGAAGCTTTCTTT.

About this clonotype itself: A much bigger clone sits one base away, suggesting this may be a read error. The chain couples TRBV5-1 to TRBJ2-3; the D gene is possibly TRBD1 (5 bases). CDR1 and CDR2 (germline): SGHRS, YFSETQ. This CDR3 is built from 18 residues. For the CDR3, the DNA is TGCGCCAGCAGCTTGGCGGCCTTTCGTGGGTTTAACACAGGTACGCAGTATTTT. Amino acids: CASSLAAFRGFNTGTQYF. The full variable domain, with the rest looked up from reference TRBV5-1 and TRBJ2-3, is KAGVTQTPRYLIKTRGQQVTLSCSPISGHRSVSWYQQTPGQGLQFLFEYFSETQRNKGNFPGRFSGRQFSNSRSEMNVSTLELGDSALYLCASSLAAFRGFNTGTQYFGPGTRLTVL.

This clonotype was picked up a small number of times. This may stem from a read error, because a much larger clone lies one nucleotide away. The chain combines TRBV7-9 with TRBJ2-7, with 8 bases lining up with TRBD1. CDR1 SEHNR and CDR2 FQNEAQ come from the germline V gene (reference sequence). The length of the CDR3 is 14 residues. With V trimmed by 2 bases and J by 3 bases, 3 bases remained unmatched. CDR3: CASSLPGTGYEQYF. CDR3 coding DNA: TGTGCCAGCAGCTTACCCGGGACAGGCTACGAGCAGTACTTC. Complete variable domain (other parts from reference TRBV7-9 and TRBJ2-7): DTGVSQNPRHKITKRGQNVTFRCDPISEHNRLYWYRQTLGQGPEFLTYFQNEAQLEKSRLLSDRFSAERPKGSFSTLEIQRTEQGDSAMYLCASSLPGTGYEQYFGPGTRLTVT.

This clonotype was recorded a few times. CDR3 amino acids: CASSLNRGGGLEKLFF. The CDR3 DNA sequence: TGTGCCAGCAGCTTAAACCGCGGGGGGGGCTTGGAAAAACTGTTTTTT. V usage is TRBV7-8 and J usage is TRBJ1-4; a weak D match, TRBD1 (6 bases). V dropped 2 bases and J dropped 8 bases, with 18 bases sitting between them. The germline gives CDR1 SGHVS, CDR2 FQNEAQ. The CDR3 length is 16 residues. The variable domain in full, with the rest retrieved from reference TRBV7-8 and TRBJ1-4, is GAGVSQSPRYKVAKRGQDVALRCDPISGHVSLFWYQQALGQGPEFLTYFQNEAQLDKSGLPSDRFFAERPEGSVSTLKIQRTQQEDSAVYLCASSLNRGGGLEKLFFGSGTQLSVL.

This clonotype was found a few times. This rearrangement joins TRBV5-1 to TRBJ2-2; weak D call: TRBD2 (5 bases). The CDR3 is 16 amino acids. CDR1 and CDR2 (germline): SGHRS, YFSETQ. Trimming cost V 0 bases and J 4 bases, with 13 bases left between them. CDR3: CASSLESIASTGELFF. The CDR3 DNA reads as TGCGCCAGCAGCTTGGAGAGTATAGCGAGCACCGGGGAGCTGTTTTTT.

This clonotype came up a few times. V is TRBV7-6 and J is TRBJ2-2; 12 bases are a match to TRBD2. V lost 5 bases and J lost 6; bases outside the gene matches: 10. The CDR3 covers 17 residues. The V gene's germline CDR1 is SGHVS and CDR2 FNYEAQ. The CDR3 bases are TGTGCCAGCAGCCCACGACTAGCGGGGGTTAAGGCCGGGGAGCTGTTTTTT. Protein product: CASSPRLAGVKAGELFF.

There are many counts of this clonotype. This rearrangement joins TRBV6-2 or TRBV6-3 to TRBJ2-7; possible D gene TRBD1, 6 bases. This CDR3 comprises 17 residues. Trimming cost V 5 bases and J 6 bases, with 26 bases left between them. Germline CDR1 reads MNHEY; CDR2 reads SVGEGT. CDR3 DNA: TGTGCCAGCAGTCTCGCGCACCGACAGGTCCTGGGCGTCGAGCAGTACTTC. It yields the protein CASSLAHRQVLGVEQYF.